Reported below is one TCR beta chain. The same CDR3 also results from other DNA sequences found in this sample. CDR1 and CDR2 (germline): MNHEY, SVGEGT. Trimming pared 6 bases from V and 1 base from J, leaving 6 bases between. This CDR3 has 12 amino acids. The assay was immunoSEQ multiplex PCR, and TCRdb's table has in-frame clones only and misses some. The sample carries some 89,000 clones, over 75% recorded once. This sample was taken from a study of control samples from healthy donors and cancer patients. This clonotype was obtained from a woman in her forties in good health. V usage is TRBV6-2 or TRBV6-3 and J usage is TRBJ1-1; no firm D call. Sequenced input: blood. CDR3 bases: TGTGCCAGCAGCGAGAGGAACACTGAAGCTTTCTTT. Residues: CASSERNTEAFF.